This paragraph covers one T cell receptor beta chain sequence. Its antigen is still unknown. The data were obtained in a study of cytomegalovirus exposure and HLA in healthy donors. Study-level results: The analysis excluded some indistinguishable V segments, including TRBV6-2 and TRBV6-3. The only immune exposure information that was available was CMV serostatus.

The CDR3 length is 17 residues. Germline lookup yields CDR1 MDHEN and CDR2 SYDVKM. V was clipped by 1 base and J by 2 bases; unmatched bases: 8. 60 Vbeta and 13 Jbeta primers were used in PCR. Clones were sequenced by immunoSEQ multiplex PCR, and TCRdb holds only the in-frame ones, with some missing. This table holds about 190,000 clones, over 80% found once. This TCR was sampled from a man in his thirties or forties in good health and CMV-seronegative. The V and J genes are TRBV28 and TRBJ2-5; 9 nucleotides line up with TRBD1. Sequenced input: PBMCs. The CDR3 DNA sequence: TGTGCCAGCAGTTTATCGGGGACAGGGTACAGTCAAGAGACCCAGTACTTC. It yields the protein CASSLSGTGYSQETQYF.